The clone carrying this T cell receptor beta chain was counted only a few times. These data belong to a study of metastatic and nonmetastatic thyroid tumors. On the study more broadly: Malignant thyroid and benign thyroid patients provided blood and tumor or nodule tissue whose repertoires were compared.

With MiXCR, TCRdb reprocessed the PCR reads. The top ten hold 21% of the sample, which has around 17,000 clones, around 21% seen once. Thyroid surgery was preceded by no treatment in any patient. The origin of this receptor is a female donor with papillary thyroid cancer or a benign thyroid nodule (not recorded which). Some clones in this sample may be carry-over from other donors' samples. The sample comprised adjacent normal tissue.

The CDR3 coding sequence is TGTGCCAGCAGTTACTCGGGGACGGGGGCGACTGAAGCTTTCTTT. Its translation: CASSYSGTGATEAFF. J is TRBJ1-1 and V is TRBV6-5; a possible D gene is TRBD1 (6 bases). CDR3 length: 15 residues. Deletions cut 0 bases from V and 5 bases from J, with 13 bases between. Germline loops: CDR1 MNHEY, CDR2 SVGAGI.